This record concerns one T cell receptor (beta chain) sequence. Here immunoSEQ multiplex PCR was the method, and the copy in TCRdb shows in-frame clones only, minus some. The data show about 95,000 clones, with roughly 80% seen just once and around a fifth held by the top ten. This record comes from a study of control samples from healthy donors and cancer patients. Per the germline V gene, CDR1 is SGDLS and CDR2 is YYNGEE. The CDR3 extends over 14 amino acids. V was clipped by 2 bases and J by 4 bases; unmatched bases: 2. Sequenced input: blood. The receptor was isolated from a man under 40 in good health. V usage is TRBV9 and J usage is TRBJ2-3, with 9 bases matching TRBD1. Written as DNA, the CDR3 is TGTGCCAGCAGCGTTCGACAGGGGGCAGATACGCAGTATTTT. Protein sequence: CASSVRQGADTQYF. Filled out from reference TRBV9 and TRBJ2-3, the complete variable domain reads DSGVTQTPKHLITATGQRVTLRCSPRSGDLSVYWYQQSLDQGLQFLIQYYNGEERAKGNILERFSAQQFPDLHSELNLSSLELGDSALYFCASSVRQGADTQYFGPGTRLTVL.